The sequence of this T cell receptor (beta chain) was determined in a study of blood T cell repertoires in COVID-19. At the level of the study: Whether acute or convalescent, the COVID-19 samples came from the United States, Italy and Spain.

Per the study methods: Using reference gene primer amplification, nucleated cell counts were estimated. Repertoires were generated with immunoSEQ multiplex PCR, while TCRdb's copy carries only in-frame clones and drops some. Clonal size and the V and J genes are those of that table, whereas D and trimming came from the DNA. The sample holds over 250,000 clones, 75% to 95% seen once. V lost 5 bases, J lost 2 bases, and 14 bases stayed unmatched. CDR1 SGHTA and CDR2 FQGTGA come from the germline V gene. There are 17 residues in the CDR3. The sequence came from a person aged 18-29 years with COVID-19, enrolled during active disease. Specimen: peripheral blood. The chain is built from TRBV7-3 and TRBJ2-7; TRBD2 agrees at 8 bases. CDR3 in DNA: TGTGCCAGCAGCGTCCAAGCCGGGGGGGACCCCGCCTACGAGCAGTACTTC. Translating it yields CASSVQAGGDPAYEQYF.